This TCR beta chain was profiled in a study of T cells in Graves' hyperthyroidism and ophthalmopathy. Overall study findings and caveats: The model anticipated ophthalmopathy a median about 7.1 months pre-onset. Also found in blood were most expanded thyroid clonotypes above 0.001.

PBMCs were obtained from 10 ml fresh peripheral blood. Comments on this clonotype: What it binds is not known.

Amplified TCR beta CDR3 regions derived from RNA transcripts. Primed by the HTBI set, a first-round RT-PCR was run on the TCR CDR3. TCRdb itself ran the multiplex PCR reads through MiXCR, one entry per CDR3 protein. Among fewer than 900,000 distinct CDR3 sequences listed, over 15% were seen once. Germline CDR1 is LNHNV and CDR2 is YYDKDF (reference sequence). The CDR3 spans 17 residues. The germline V and J ends were trimmed by 0 bases and 0 bases, with 14 bases remaining between them. This TCR derives from a man younger than 30 with Graves' hyperthyroidism. Material: blood. The genes are TRBV15 and TRBJ1-2, with TRBD1 as a possible D gene (6 bases). DNA for the CDR3: TGTGCCACCAGCAGAGAAGCGTGGACAGCGTCTAACTATGGCTACACCTTC. It encodes CATSREAWTASNYGYTF.